Presented here are 18 T cell receptor beta chains from one specimen sequenced in a study of blood T cells in healthy people across ages. A sample-barcoded 5' primer and a J-beta primer mix were used in a second PCR of about 7 to 12 cycles. TCRdb ran MiXCR on the 5' RACE reads and lists one entry per CDR3 protein. This table has some 760,000 distinct CDR3 sequences, approximately 25% appearing once. The same data also contributed to another study, on T cells of mothers and their children.

Source material: blood. Receptors were obtained from a boy between 10 and 17 years old in good health.

The V gene is TRBV6-1, the J gene TRBJ2-3; maybe TRBD1 (6 bases). This CDR3 is 18 amino acids long. V was pared by 8 bases and J by 2 bases, with 26 bases between. From germline, CDR1 is MNHNS and CDR2 SASEGT. The CDR3 protein is CASFRRLGGTGSTDTQYF. In DNA form, the CDR3 reads TGTGCCAGCTTCCGAAGACTTGGTGGCACAGGGTCCACAGATACGCAGTATTTT.

V usage is TRBV7-9 and J usage is TRBJ2-1; D is possibly TRBD1 (6 bases). This CDR3 has 16 amino acids. CDR1 is SEHNR, CDR2 FQNEAQ, per germline (reference sequence). V was pared by 5 bases and J by 2 bases, with 16 bases between. For the CDR3, the DNA is TGTGCCAGCAGCCAACAGGGAAGAGGGGCCTACAATGAGCAGTTCTTC. Protein sequence: CASSQQGRGAYNEQFF.

The chain is built from TRBV4-1 and TRBJ2-5, with 7 bases identical to TRBD1. Germline lookup yields CDR1 MGHRA and CDR2 YSYEKL. With V trimmed by 1 base and J by 4 bases, 12 bases remained unmatched. The CDR3 contains 17 residues. CDR3 DNA: TGCGCCAGCAGCCAAGTAGGAAACAGGGGATGGGGAGAGACCCAGTACTTC. It encodes CASSQVGNRGWGETQYF.

The V and J genes are TRBV25-1 and TRBJ2-7; D gene uncertain. Trimming removed 5 bases at V and 7 bases at J, with 15 bases between. The length of the CDR3 is 13 residues. Germline V gives CDR1 MGHDK, CDR2 SYGVNS. The CDR3, as DNA: TGTGCCAGCAGTACCCGCGCCATGGGGGAGCAGTACTTC. Its translation: CASSTRAMGEQYF.

The chain uses TRBV15 and TRBJ2-2; TRBD1 might be the D (6 bases). V was cut by 9 bases and J by 8 bases, with 16 bases left in between. Per the germline V gene, CDR1 is LNHNV and CDR2 is YYDKDF (reference sequence). The CDR3 consists of 13 residues. In DNA, the CDR3 is TGTGCCACGGGCCGACAGGCGGAAGGGGAGCTGTTTTTT. It translates to CATGRQAEGELFF.

This clonotype was picked up a small number of times. The rearrangement uses TRBV5-5 and TRBJ2-5, with 9 nucleotides matching TRBD2. The DNA end lines up better with TRBJ2-7; the J call may be wrong. This CDR3 is 18 amino acids long. Looked up from germline, CDR1 is SGHKS and CDR2 is YYEKEE (reference sequence). This CDR3 is CASSTHLAGTTGSYEQYF. DNA for the CDR3: TGTGCCAGCAGCACCCACCTAGCGGGGACAACGGGGTCCTACGAGCAGTACTTC.

This sequence joins TRBV6-6 and TRBJ1-1; D not resolved. This CDR3 region has 15 residues. Trimming cost V 2 bases and J 1 base, with 11 bases left between them. Germline assignment: CDR1 MNHNY and CDR2 SVGAGI (reference sequence). This CDR3 is CASSYVAYKNTEAFF. Here the CDR3 DNA reads TGTGCCAGCAGTTACGTTGCGTACAAGAACACTGAAGCTTTCTTT.

The V call is TRBV3-1, the J call TRBJ2-3; D may be TRBD2 (5 bases). V lost 0 bases to trimming and J lost 6 bases, with 16 bases between them. Germline lookup yields CDR1 LGHDT and CDR2 YNNKEL (reference sequence). This CDR3 spans 16 amino acids. CDR3 in amino acids: CASSQDNAGPPDTQYF. Written as DNA, the CDR3 is TGTGCCAGCAGCCAAGATAATGCGGGCCCCCCCGATACGCAGTATTTT.

The chain joins TRBV19 to TRBJ2-6; D gene uncertain. V lost 2 bases and J 0 bases, leaving 5 bases between the germline ends. Germline CDR1 is LNHDA and CDR2 is SQIVND (reference sequence). This CDR3 has 15 amino acids. The CDR3 region is CASSIQPSGANVLTF. In DNA form, the CDR3 reads TGTGCCAGTAGTATACAACCCTCTGGGGCCAACGTCCTGACTTTC. The variable domain in full, completed from reference TRBV19 and TRBJ2-6, reads DGGITQSPKYLFRKEGQNVTLSCEQNLNHDAMYWYRQDPGQGLRLIYYSQIVNDFQKGDIAEGYSVSREKKESFPLTVTSAQKNPTAFYLCASSIQPSGANVLTFGAGSRLTVL.

The rearrangement joins TRBV20-1 to TRBJ1-1; the D gene is possibly TRBD1 (5 bases). Germline V gives CDR1 DFQATT, CDR2 SNEGSKA (reference sequence). The CDR3 length is 13 residues. Trimming pared 0 bases from V and 1 base from J, leaving 6 bases between. The CDR3 DNA is TGCAGTGCTAGAGATGGGGGGAACACTGAAGCTTTCTTT. It encodes CSARDGGNTEAFF.

The rearrangement links TRBV11-3 to TRBJ2-7; D possibly corresponds to TRBD1 (5 bases). The better agreement between TRBJ2-5 and the DNA end casts doubt on the J call. The CDR3 loop spans 14 amino acids. Germline CDR1 is SGHNT and CDR2 is YENEEA. The DNA of the CDR3 is TGTGCCAGCAGCCCAGGGTGGGGTGCAGAGACCCAGTACTTC. Protein: CASSPGWGAETQYF.

This chain connects TRBV4-3 to TRBJ2-5; D may match TRBD1 or TRBD2 (6 bases each). The assigned J gene may be wrong: the sequence end matches TRBJ2-7 better. Germline V gene data show CDR1 as LGHNA and CDR2 as YSLEER. This CDR3 region has 17 residues. CDR3 sequence reads: CASSQFGGGQLSYEQYF. The DNA for the CDR3 is TGCGCCAGCAGCCAATTTGGGGGAGGACAGCTCTCCTACGAGCAGTACTTC.

This clonotype was seen a handful of times. V is TRBV6-2 or TRBV6-3 and J is TRBJ1-2; possible D gene TRBD1, 5 bases. This CDR3 has 13 residues. Germline CDR1 MNHEY, CDR2 SVGEGT. The V end lost 0 bases, the J end lost 8 bases, and 10 bases lay between the germline ends. The DNA for the CDR3 is TGTGCCAGCAGTTACTCGCCCAGGGAGGGCTACACCTTC. This sequence encodes CASSYSPREGYTF.

The chain couples TRBV20-1 to TRBJ1-6; D is undetermined. CDR1 is DFQATT and CDR2 is SNEGSKA in the germline V gene (reference sequence). V lost 6 bases and J lost 0, with 12 bases in between. The CDR3 loop spans 15 amino acids. The CDR3 reads CSAPEQSSYNSPLHF. The CDR3 bases are TGCAGTGCCCCCGAACAGAGCTCCTATAATTCACCCCTCCACTTT.

The J gene is TRBJ1-5, the V gene TRBV20-1; D gene uncertain. The CDR3 consists of 17 residues. Germline lookup yields CDR1 DFQATT and CDR2 SNEGSKA (reference sequence). V was cut by 4 bases and J by 0 bases, with 19 bases left in between. In nucleotides, the CDR3 is TGCAGTGCTAAGACTTACGATTTTTACGATAGCAATCAGCCCCAGCATTTT. It encodes CSAKTYDFYDSNQPQHF.

The chain has TRBV14 and TRBJ2-5; D is unresolved. The end of the DNA aligns better with TRBJ2-1, so the J call may be wrong. This CDR3 is 13 amino acids long. CDR1 and CDR2 (germline): SGHDN, FVKESK. In DNA form, the CDR3 reads TGTGCCAGCAGCCAAGATCCCCGCCTTGAGCAGTTCTTC. Encoded protein: CASSQDPRLEQFF.

This clonotype has more than one count but fewer than ten. This sequence joins TRBV7-9 and TRBJ2-7; D not certain. CDR3 length: 11 residues. V lost 6 bases, J lost 6 bases, and 9 bases lay in between. The germline CDR1 and CDR2 sequences are SEHNR and FQNEAQ (reference sequence). DNA for the CDR3: TGTGCCAGCAGTAAGGAATCCGAGCAGTACTTC. Encoded protein: CASSKESEQYF.

This clonotype was seen a few times. The CDR3 DNA reads TGTGCCAGCAGTTACGAACTCCAGAATGAAAAACTGTTTTTT. Its translation: CASSYELQNEKLFF. V and J are TRBV6-6 and TRBJ1-4; D is ambiguous. Between the trimmed V and J ends, which lost 2 bases and 5 bases, there was a span of 9 bases. CDR3 length equals 14 residues. In germline, CDR1 is MNHNY, CDR2 SVGAGI (reference sequence).